The subject of this entry is one TCR beta chain. The antigen is not known. The PCR had 60 Vbeta and 13 Jbeta primers. Clones were read by immunoSEQ multiplex PCR, and TCRdb kept only the in-frame ones, dropping some. The repertoire holds under 150,000 clones, with about two thirds as singletons. The source of the sample is a study of cytomegalovirus exposure and HLA in healthy donors. Study outcomes and limitations: Among TCR beta chains, those listed as cytomegalovirus-associated numbered approximately 150.

Trimming shortened V by 5 bases and J by 4 bases, and 17 bases separated the two germline ends. Germline loops: CDR1 MGHRA, CDR2 YSYEKL. CDR3 size: 16 residues. This sequence joins TRBV4-1 and TRBJ2-2; tentative D call: TRBD2 (6 bases). The sample comprised PBMCs. This clonotype originated in a woman in her 40s in good health and CMV-seronegative. CDR3 sequence: CASSRVALGGTGELFF. Here the CDR3 DNA reads TGCGCCAGCAGCAGGGTGGCACTGGGAGGCACCGGGGAGCTGTTTTTT.